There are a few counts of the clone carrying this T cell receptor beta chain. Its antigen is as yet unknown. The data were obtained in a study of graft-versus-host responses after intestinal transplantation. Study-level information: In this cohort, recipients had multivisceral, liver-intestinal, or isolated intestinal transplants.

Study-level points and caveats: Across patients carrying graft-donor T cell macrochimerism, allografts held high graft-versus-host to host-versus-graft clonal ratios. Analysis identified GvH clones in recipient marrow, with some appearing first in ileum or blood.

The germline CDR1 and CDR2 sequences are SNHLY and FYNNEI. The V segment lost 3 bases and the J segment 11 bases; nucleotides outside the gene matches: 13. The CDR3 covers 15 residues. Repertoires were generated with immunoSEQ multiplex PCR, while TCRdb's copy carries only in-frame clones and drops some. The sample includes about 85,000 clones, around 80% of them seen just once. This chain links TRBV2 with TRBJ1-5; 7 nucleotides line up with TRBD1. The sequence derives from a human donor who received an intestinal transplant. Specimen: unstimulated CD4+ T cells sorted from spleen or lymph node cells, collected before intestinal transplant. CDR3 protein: CASSDVVGGGRAQHF. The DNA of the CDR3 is TGTGCCAGCAGTGATGTGGTAGGGGGCGGTAGGGCCCAGCATTTT. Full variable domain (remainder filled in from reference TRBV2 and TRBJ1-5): EPEVTQTPSHQVTQMGQEVILRCVPISNHLYFYWYRQILGQKVEFLVSFYNNEISEKSEIFDDQFSVERPDGSNFTLKIRSTKLEDSAMYFCASSDVVGGGRAQHFGDGTRLSIL.